This T cell receptor beta chain was recorded in a study of T cells in Graves' hyperthyroidism and ophthalmopathy. General study findings and limits: Clonotypes that were expanded in thyroid above 0.001 mostly appeared in blood too.

RNA transcripts yielded amplified TCR beta CDR3 regions. When the TCR CDR3 underwent first-round RT-PCR, the HTBI primer set was used. From the multiplex PCR reads, TCRdb called clonotypes with MiXCR, one entry per CDR3 protein. Of about 360,000 distinct CDR3 sequences in the sample, approximately 14% were seen once. The germline gives CDR1 MDHEN, CDR2 SYDVKM. V lost 6 bases and J 5 bases, leaving 8 bases between the germline ends. The CDR3 is 12 amino acids. At least ten counts were recorded for this clonotype. As yet, its antigen is unknown. Sampled blood dates from first hyperthyroidism diagnosis, and it precedes any ophthalmopathy symptoms.

The specimen was blood. The chain recombines TRBV28 with TRBJ2-1; D gene unclear. This sequence was found in a woman between 18 and 29 years old with Graves' hyperthyroidism that later progressed to Graves' ophthalmopathy. This CDR3 reads CASRVNHNEQFF. The CDR3 region has the DNA TGTGCCAGCAGGGTGAATCACAATGAGCAGTTCTTC.